A single sample is the source of the 10 T cell receptor beta chains below, sequenced in a study of blood T cells in healthy people across ages. A sample-barcoded 5' primer and a J-beta primer mix were used in a second PCR of roughly 7 to 11 cycles. MiXCR, applied by TCRdb to the 5' RACE reads, yields one record per CDR3 protein. The repertoire holds more than 650,000 distinct CDR3 sequences, with roughly 20% as singletons. The sample was blood. These receptors were collected from a man aged 65 to 79 in good health.

The rearrangement joins TRBV18 to TRBJ2-5; D uncertain. The DNA end favors TRBJ2-1, so the J call may be wrong. The germline V gene has CDR1 KGHSH and CDR2 LQKENI. This CDR3 spans 14 amino acids. CDR3: CASSPPANYNEQFF. The CDR3 DNA sequence: TGTGCCAGCTCACCACCAGCGAACTACAATGAGCAGTTCTTC.

Turning to this clonotype: One junction end disagrees with the germline gene, perhaps due to a read error. This rearrangement joins TRBV7-8 to TRBJ2-5; D is ambiguous. The CDR3 has 15 amino acids. CDR1 SGHVS and CDR2 FQNEAQ come from the germline V gene. CDR3 bases: TGTGCCAGCAGCCAAGAAACGAGTTTCCAAGAGACCAAGTACTTC. As protein: CASSQETSFQETKYF.

The chain links TRBV10-3 to TRBJ1-1; D is undetermined. Trimming removed 3 bases from V and 1 base from J, with 6 bases in between. From germline, CDR1 is ENHRY and CDR2 SYGVKD. The CDR3 has 13 amino acids. This chain's CDR3 is CAISDWTNTEAFF. DNA for the CDR3: TGTGCCATCAGTGATTGGACGAACACTGAAGCTTTCTTT.

The chain couples TRBV6-2 or TRBV6-3 to TRBJ2-1, with a weak D call TRBD2 (5 bases). CDR1 is MNHEY and CDR2 is SVGEGT in the germline V gene. The CDR3 has 15 amino acids. V lost 2 bases to trimming and J lost 2 bases, with 10 bases between them. Here the CDR3 DNA reads TGTGCCAGCAGTTACCTTGACTACCCCTACAATGAGCAGTTCTTC. It yields the protein CASSYLDYPYNEQFF.

This chain joins TRBV29-1 and TRBJ1-2; TRBD1 might be the D (5 bases). This CDR3 region has 13 residues. The germline V and J ends were trimmed by 2 bases and 0 bases, with 7 bases remaining between them. CDR1 is SQVTM and CDR2 is ANQGSEA in the germline V gene. In DNA, the CDR3 is TGCAGCGTTGAAAGGACACCTAACTATGGCTACACCTTC. Its protein product is CSVERTPNYGYTF.

This clonotype was detected many times. CDR3 loop: CASTRTGQNSPLHF. For the CDR3, the DNA is TGTGCCAGCACGCGGACAGGGCAGAATTCACCCCTCCACTTT. The genes are TRBV7-9 and TRBJ1-6; TRBD1 matches at 8 bases. Germline V gene sequence: CDR1 SEHNR, CDR2 FQNEAQ (reference sequence). The CDR3 consists of 14 residues. The trim removed 7 bases at V and 7 bases at J, leaving 6 bases unmatched.

The chain has TRBV20-1 and TRBJ2-7; 7 nucleotides agree with TRBD1. V shed 1 base and J 4 bases; nucleotides not matched to a gene: 7. The CDR3 covers 14 residues. CDR1 and CDR2 from the germline V gene are DFQATT and SNEGSKA (reference sequence). The CDR3 coding sequence is TGCAGTGCTAGAGGGGCAGGGGGTGGGTACGAGCAGTACTTC. It specifies CSARGAGGGYEQYF.

This clonotype turned up a few times. The V call is TRBV6-6, the J call TRBJ1-4; D unclear. V dropped 6 bases and J dropped 8 bases, with 7 bases sitting between them. The germline V gene encodes CDR1 MNHNY and CDR2 SVGAGI (reference sequence). There are 11 residues in the CDR3. The CDR3 DNA reads as TGTGCCAGCAGGGAGGGCGAAAAACTGTTTTTT. Protein: CASREGEKLFF.

This chain links TRBV7-9 with TRBJ1-4; 7 nucleotides match TRBD1. The CDR3 loop spans 16 amino acids. CDR1 is SEHNR and CDR2 is FQNEAQ in the germline V gene (reference sequence). Trimming cost V 5 bases and J 2 bases; bases outside gene matches: 8. The CDR3 is CASSLGATGTNEKLFF. Here the CDR3 DNA reads TGTGCCAGCAGCCTAGGGGCGACAGGGACTAATGAAAAACTGTTTTTT.

This clonotype was seen at least ten times. The chain couples TRBV12-5 to TRBJ2-5; 7 nucleotides match TRBD1. The CDR3 covers 16 residues. V shed 0 bases and J 7 bases; nucleotides not matched to a gene: 11. Germline V gene data show CDR1 as LGHNT and CDR2 as FRNRAP. The DNA of the CDR3 is TGTGCTAGTGGTTTGGTACATGACAGGGTGGTGCGGACCCAGTACTTC. Protein sequence: CASGLVHDRVVRTQYF.